A selection of T cell receptor beta chains follows, all from one sample in a study of T-cell reconstitution after alpha-beta-depleted transplantation in children. TCRdb analysed the PCR reads with MiXCR anew, one entry per CDR3 protein. The repertoire holds 150,000 to 200,000 distinct CDR3 sequences, with about 14% as singletons. The material was PBMCs from the stem cell graft donor, obtained from the stem cell graft. These receptors were obtained from a human donor who donated a stem cell graft to a child with acute lymphoblastic leukemia. Each CDR3 is given with its conserved first and last residue. Size is omitted from some rows. Given values are once, few, many or a class for expanded clones.

clone_size: many
j_call: TRBJ2-1
cdr3_length: 17
v_call: TRBV19
cdr3_aa: CASSMVQGTSGNNEQFF

clone_size: many
j_call: TRBJ2-7
cdr3_length: 15
v_call: TRBV5-1
cdr3_aa: CASSRGEAASYEQYF

clone_size: many
j_call: TRBJ1-1
cdr3_length: 17
v_call: TRBV5-1
cdr3_aa: CASSLLPPGSGNTEAFF

clone_size: many
j_call: TRBJ1-6
cdr3_length: 17
v_call: TRBV20-1
cdr3_aa: CSARDRGRSSYNSPLHF

clone_size: many
j_call: TRBJ1-5
cdr3_length: 15
v_call: TRBV12-3/TRBV12-4
cdr3_aa: CASRAGTGGFQPQHF

clone_size: -
j_call: TRBJ1-2
cdr3_length: 15
v_call: TRBV5-1
cdr3_aa: CASSWGPGTNYGYTF

clone_size: -
j_call: TRBJ2-1
cdr3_length: 15
v_call: TRBV12-3/TRBV12-4
cdr3_aa: CASSLSGTPYNEQFF

clone_size: many
j_call: TRBJ2-5
cdr3_length: 16
v_call: TRBV10-2
cdr3_aa: CASRTRGSAAQETQYF

clone_size: many
j_call: TRBJ1-2
cdr3_length: 14
v_call: TRBV7-8
cdr3_aa: CASSPEPGSRGYTF

clone_size: -
j_call: TRBJ2-3
cdr3_length: 14
v_call: TRBV5-1
cdr3_aa: CASSGTLAGDTQYF

clone_size: many
j_call: TRBJ2-2
cdr3_length: 16
v_call: TRBV12-3/TRBV12-4
cdr3_aa: CASSLPGQGRGGELFF

clone_size: -
j_call: TRBJ2-3
cdr3_length: 15
v_call: TRBV20-1
cdr3_aa: CSVEGLAGGVDTQYF